This paragraph reports one T cell receptor (beta chain). This CDR3 contains 14 residues. V was trimmed by 2 bases and J by 5 bases, leaving 12 bases between them. The V gene's germline CDR1 is SNHLY and CDR2 FYNNEI. The data were obtained in a study of T cell changes during pregnancy in multiple sclerosis. The repertoire was sequenced with immunoSEQ multiplex PCR; TCRdb's copy has only in-frame clones and lacks some. The sample carries some 41,000 clones, roughly 87% recorded once. This receptor was obtained from a female donor with multiple sclerosis, enrolled in a pregnancy study. The chain uses TRBV2 and TRBJ1-2, with D possibly being TRBD1 (6 bases). Sequencing used CD4+ T cells from peripheral blood mononuclear cells, obtained after pregnancy. As DNA, the CDR3 is TGTGCCAGCAGTGAAAAACAGGGATATTATGGCTACACCTTC. Translation: CASSEKQGYYGYTF.